The next 7 T cell receptor beta chains were all read from a single sample in a study of T cells in Graves' hyperthyroidism and ophthalmopathy. Amplification of TCR beta CDR3 regions was performed using RNA transcripts as template. Primed by the HTBI set, a first-round RT-PCR was run on the TCR CDR3. In TCRdb, the multiplex PCR reads were re-called with MiXCR into one record per CDR3 protein. The sample lists about 560,000 distinct CDR3 sequences; around 17% were seen once. The sample consisted of blood. The receptor set was obtained from a woman between 18 and 29 years old with Graves' hyperthyroidism.

This clonotype was observed many times. The rearrangement joins TRBV4-3 to TRBJ2-6; no clear D. The V and J ends lost 0 bases and 0 bases respectively, with 12 bases between them. The CDR3 is 18 amino acids. Germline V gives CDR1 LGHNA, CDR2 YSLEER. The CDR3 DNA is TGCGCCAGCAGCCAAGAAGGTGGCAGCTTCTCTGGGGCCAACGTCCTGACTTTC. Translation: CASSQEGGSFSGANVLTF.

The chain combines TRBV19 with TRBJ1-4; a weak D match, TRBD1 (5 bases). Trimming stripped 8 bases from V and 8 bases from J, with 24 bases between. Germline CDR1 and CDR2: LNHDA and SQIVND (reference sequence). This CDR3 contains 16 residues. This CDR3 reads CASSLFVRGPGEKLFF. In DNA, the CDR3 is TGTGCCAGTTCTCTTTTCGTGCGGGGCCCCGGCGAAAAACTGTTTTTT.

The table lists this clonotype with many counts. The chain is built from TRBV11-2 and TRBJ2-4; perhaps D is TRBD1 or TRBD2 (5 bases each). The CDR3 loop spans 15 amino acids. The germline V gene encodes CDR1 SGHAT and CDR2 FQNNGV. V was shortened by 0 bases and J by 6 bases, with 12 bases between the two germline ends. Written as DNA, the CDR3 is TGTGCCAGCAGCTTAGATGTGGGGGAGAGAAACATTCAGTACTTC. Translating gives CASSLDVGERNIQYF.

This clonotype has only a few counts. This rearrangement joins TRBV30 to TRBJ2-7; tentative D call: TRBD2 (6 bases). This CDR3 comprises 12 residues. From germline, CDR1 is GTSNPN and CDR2 SVGIG (reference sequence). With 3 bases removed from V and 3 bases from J, the gap between germline ends came to 9 bases. The CDR3 loop is CAWRRGSYEQYF. The CDR3 region has the DNA TGTGCCTGGAGGCGGGGAAGCTACGAGCAGTACTTC.

The gene calls are TRBV6-1 and TRBJ1-5; D is undetermined. The CDR3 loop spans 13 amino acids. Trimming shortened V by 8 bases and J by 2 bases, and 10 bases separated the two germline ends. Germline lookup yields CDR1 MNHNS and CDR2 SASEGT. The DNA of the CDR3 is TGTGCCAGCTCGGCGAGAGGCAATCAGCCCCAGCATTTT. It specifies CASSARGNQPQHF.

V usage is TRBV7-6 and J usage is TRBJ2-5, with 11 positions matching TRBD2. CDR1 and CDR2 from the germline V gene are SGHVS and FNYEAQ. Trimming took 8 bases from V and 4 from J; bases not matched to a gene: 9. The CDR3 has 15 amino acids. The CDR3 spells CASGKGTSGRETQYF. CDR3 nucleotides: TGTGCCAGCGGCAAGGGGACTAGCGGACGAGAGACCCAGTACTTC.

This clonotype was seen repeatedly, ten times or more. The V call is TRBV2, the J call TRBJ2-2; 14 bases are a match to TRBD2. This CDR3 spans 14 amino acids. The V gene end was trimmed by 7 bases and the J gene end by 6 bases; junction bases not matched to a gene: 1. Germline V CDR1 and CDR2: SNHLY, FYNNEI. The CDR3 protein is CASKGLAGAGELFF. The CDR3 DNA reads TGTGCCAGCAAGGGACTAGCGGGAGCCGGGGAGCTGTTTTTT.